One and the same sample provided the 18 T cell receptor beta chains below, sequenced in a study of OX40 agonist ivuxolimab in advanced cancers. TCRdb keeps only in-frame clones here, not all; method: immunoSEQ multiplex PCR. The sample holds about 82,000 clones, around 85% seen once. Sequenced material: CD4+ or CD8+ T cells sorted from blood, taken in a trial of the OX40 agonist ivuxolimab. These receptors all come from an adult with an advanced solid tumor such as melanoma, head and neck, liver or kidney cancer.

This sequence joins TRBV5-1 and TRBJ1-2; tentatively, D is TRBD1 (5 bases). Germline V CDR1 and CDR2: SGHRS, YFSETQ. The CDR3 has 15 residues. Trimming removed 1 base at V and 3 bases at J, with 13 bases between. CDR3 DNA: TGCGCCAGCAGCTTGTTCCGGGACGGGGACTATGGCTACACCTTC. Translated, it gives CASSLFRDGDYGYTF.

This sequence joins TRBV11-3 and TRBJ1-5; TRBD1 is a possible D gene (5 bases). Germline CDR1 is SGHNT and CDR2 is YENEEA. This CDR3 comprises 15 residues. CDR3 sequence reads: CLFSEGPGGNQPQHF. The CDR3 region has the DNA TGTCTATTCAGCGAGGGGCCCGGGGGCAATCAGCCCCAGCATTTT.

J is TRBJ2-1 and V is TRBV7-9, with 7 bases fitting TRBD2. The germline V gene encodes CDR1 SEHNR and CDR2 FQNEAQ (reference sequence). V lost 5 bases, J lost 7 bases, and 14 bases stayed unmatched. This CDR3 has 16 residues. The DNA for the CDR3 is TGTGCCAGCAGCGGGCAAGGGCGGACTAGTCGGAATGAGCAGTTCTTC. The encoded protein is CASSGQGRTSRNEQFF.

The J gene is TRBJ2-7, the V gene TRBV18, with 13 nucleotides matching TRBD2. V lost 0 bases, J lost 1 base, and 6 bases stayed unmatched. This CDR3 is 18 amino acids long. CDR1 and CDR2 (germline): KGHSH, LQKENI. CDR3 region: CASSPPRLAGGPSYEQYF. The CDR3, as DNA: TGTGCCAGCTCACCACCCCGACTAGCGGGAGGCCCTTCCTACGAGCAGTACTTC.

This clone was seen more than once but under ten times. The CDR3 reads CASSLGTGSSTDTQYF. The CDR3 nucleotides are TGTGCCAGCAGCTTAGGGACAGGGTCTAGCACAGATACGCAGTATTTT. The J gene is TRBJ2-3, the V gene TRBV7-3; 9 positions agree with TRBD1. The length of the CDR3 is 16 residues. V lost 2 bases to trimming and J lost 0 bases; unmatched junction nucleotides: 3. The germline CDR1 and CDR2 sequences are SGHTA and FQGTGA.

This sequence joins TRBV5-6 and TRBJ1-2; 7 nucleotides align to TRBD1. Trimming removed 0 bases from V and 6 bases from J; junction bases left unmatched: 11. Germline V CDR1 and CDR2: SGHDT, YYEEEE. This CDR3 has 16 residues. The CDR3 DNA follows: TGTGCCAGCAGCTTGGACCCGACAGGGAGGAGGGATGGCTACACCTTC. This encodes CASSLDPTGRRDGYTF.

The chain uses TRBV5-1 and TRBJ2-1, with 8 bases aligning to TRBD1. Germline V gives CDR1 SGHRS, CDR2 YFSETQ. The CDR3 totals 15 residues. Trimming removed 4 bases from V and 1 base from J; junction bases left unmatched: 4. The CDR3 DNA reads TGCGCCAGCAGCGCTGGACAGGGATCCTACAATGAGCAGTTCTTC. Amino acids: CASSAGQGSYNEQFF.

CDR3 loop: CASSLGANYGYTF. In DNA, the CDR3 is TGTGCCAGCAGTTTAGGGGCGAACTATGGCTACACCTTC. V gene TRBV28 combines with J gene TRBJ1-2; tentatively, D is TRBD1 (5 bases). V lost 2 bases to trimming and J lost 2 bases, with 6 bases between them. This CDR3 comprises 13 residues. Looked up from germline, CDR1 is MDHEN and CDR2 is SYDVKM.

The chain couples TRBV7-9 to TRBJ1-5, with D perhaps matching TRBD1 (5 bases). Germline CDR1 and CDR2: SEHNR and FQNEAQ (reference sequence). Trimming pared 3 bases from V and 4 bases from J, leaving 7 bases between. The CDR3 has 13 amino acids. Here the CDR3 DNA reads TGTGCCAGCAGCTTCGAGGGGAATCAGCCCCAGCATTTT. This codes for CASSFEGNQPQHF.

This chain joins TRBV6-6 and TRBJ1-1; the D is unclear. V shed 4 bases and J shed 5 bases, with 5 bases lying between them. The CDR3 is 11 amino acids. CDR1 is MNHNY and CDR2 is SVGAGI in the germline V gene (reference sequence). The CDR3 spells CASSWRTEAFF. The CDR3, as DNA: TGTGCCAGCAGTTGGAGAACTGAAGCTTTCTTT.

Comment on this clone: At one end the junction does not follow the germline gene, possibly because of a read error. The CDR3 bases are TGTGCCAGCAGCGTAGATTGGTCCGGAACCGGGACTAGCCTCTTC. Amino acid sequence: CASSVDWSGTGTSLF. J is TRBJ2-1 and V is TRBV9; 9 bases fit TRBD2. Per germline, CDR1 SGDLS and CDR2 YYNGEE. There are 15 residues in the CDR3.

The CDR3 region has the DNA TGTGCCAGCAGTCCGTGGGGGGGGCTTGGCACAGATACGCAGTATTTT. Translating it yields CASSPWGGLGTDTQYF. V usage is TRBV7-3 and J usage is TRBJ2-3, with D possibly being TRBD2 (7 bases). Trimming cost V 6 bases and J 1 base, with 17 bases left between them. Germline-derived CDR1 and CDR2 are SGHTA and FQGTGA. The CDR3 spans 16 residues.

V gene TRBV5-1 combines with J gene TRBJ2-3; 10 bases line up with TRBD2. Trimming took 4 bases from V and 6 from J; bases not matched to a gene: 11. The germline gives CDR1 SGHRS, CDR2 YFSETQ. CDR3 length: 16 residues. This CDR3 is CASSPFSGGPPDTQYF. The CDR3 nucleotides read TGCGCCAGCAGCCCCTTTAGCGGGGGGCCCCCGGATACGCAGTATTTT.

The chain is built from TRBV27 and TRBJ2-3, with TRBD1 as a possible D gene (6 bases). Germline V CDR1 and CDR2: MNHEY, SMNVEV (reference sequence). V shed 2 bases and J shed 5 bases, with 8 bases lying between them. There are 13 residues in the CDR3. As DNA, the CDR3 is TGTGCCAGCAGTTTAGGACAGCAAGATACGCAGTATTTT. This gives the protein CASSLGQQDTQYF.

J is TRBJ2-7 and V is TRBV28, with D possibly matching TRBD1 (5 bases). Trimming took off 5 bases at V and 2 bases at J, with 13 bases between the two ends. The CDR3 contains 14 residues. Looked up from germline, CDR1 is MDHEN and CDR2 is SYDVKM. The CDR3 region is CASSVTDVPYEQYF. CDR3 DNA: TGTGCCAGCAGTGTGACAGATGTTCCCTACGAGCAGTACTTC.

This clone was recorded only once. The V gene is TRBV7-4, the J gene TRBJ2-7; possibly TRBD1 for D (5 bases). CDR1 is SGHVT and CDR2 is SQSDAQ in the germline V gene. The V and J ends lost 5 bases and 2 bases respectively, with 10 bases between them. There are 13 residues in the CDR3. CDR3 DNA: TGTGCCAGCAGCGACGGACAAGCCTACGAGCAGTACTTC. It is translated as CASSDGQAYEQYF.

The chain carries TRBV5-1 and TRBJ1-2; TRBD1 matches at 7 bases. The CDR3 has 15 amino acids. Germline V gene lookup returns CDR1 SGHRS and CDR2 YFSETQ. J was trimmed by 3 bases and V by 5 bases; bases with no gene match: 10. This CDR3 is CASRRGGQGDYGYTF. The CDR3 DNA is TGCGCCAGCAGGCGCGGCGGCCAGGGGGACTATGGCTACACCTTC. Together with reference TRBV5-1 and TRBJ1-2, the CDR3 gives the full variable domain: KAGVTQTPRYLIKTRGQQVTLSCSPISGHRSVSWYQQTPGQGLQFLFEYFSETQRNKGNFPGRFSGRQFSNSRSEMNVSTLELGDSALYLCASRRGGQGDYGYTFGSGTRLTVV.

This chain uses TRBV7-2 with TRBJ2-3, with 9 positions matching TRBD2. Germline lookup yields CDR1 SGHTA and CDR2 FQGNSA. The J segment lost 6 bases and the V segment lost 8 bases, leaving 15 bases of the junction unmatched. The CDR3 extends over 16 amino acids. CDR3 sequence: CASEDFAGGPADTQYF. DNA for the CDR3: TGTGCCAGCGAGGATTTCGCGGGAGGGCCGGCGGATACGCAGTATTTT.